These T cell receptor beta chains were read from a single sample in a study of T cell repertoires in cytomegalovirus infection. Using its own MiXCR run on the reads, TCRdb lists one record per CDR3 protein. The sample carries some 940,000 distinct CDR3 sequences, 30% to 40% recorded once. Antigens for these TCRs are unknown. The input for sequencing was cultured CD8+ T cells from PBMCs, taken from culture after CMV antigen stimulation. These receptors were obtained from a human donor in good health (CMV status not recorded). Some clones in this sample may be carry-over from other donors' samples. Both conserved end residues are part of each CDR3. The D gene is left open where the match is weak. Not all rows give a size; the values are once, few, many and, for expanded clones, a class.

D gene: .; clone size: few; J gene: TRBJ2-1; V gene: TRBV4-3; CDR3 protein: CASSEDGSSYNEQFF; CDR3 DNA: TGCGCCAGCAGCGAGGACGGTAGCTCCTACAATGAGCAGTTCTTC
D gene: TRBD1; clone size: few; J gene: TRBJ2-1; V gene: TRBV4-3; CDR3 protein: CASSQKTGVEQFF; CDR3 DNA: TGCGCCAGCAGCCAAAAGACAGGGGTTGAGCAGTTCTTC
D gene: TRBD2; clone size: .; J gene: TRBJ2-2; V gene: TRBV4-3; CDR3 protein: CASSHLRGDDKNTGELFF; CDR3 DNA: TGCGCCAGCAGCCATCTCCGGGGGGACGACAAGAACACCGGGGAGCTGTTTTTT
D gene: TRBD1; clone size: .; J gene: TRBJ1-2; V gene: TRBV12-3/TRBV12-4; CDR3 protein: CASSLGRGQYGYTF; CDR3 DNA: TGTGCCAGCAGTTTGGGCAGGGGGCAATATGGCTACACCTTC
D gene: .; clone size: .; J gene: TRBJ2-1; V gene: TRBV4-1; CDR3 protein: CASSQEPLLSSYNEQFF; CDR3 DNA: TGCGCCAGCAGCCAAGAACCCCTTTTGAGCTCCTACAATGAGCAGTTCTTC
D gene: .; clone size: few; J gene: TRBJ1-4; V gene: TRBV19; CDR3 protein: CASSIQPTNEKLFF; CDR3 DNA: TGTGCCAGTAGTATTCAACCGACGAATGAAAAACTGTTTTTT
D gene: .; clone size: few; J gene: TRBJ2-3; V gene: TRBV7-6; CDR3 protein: CASSLGTRPSTDTQYF; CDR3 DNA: TGTGCCAGCAGCTTAGGGACACGCCCTAGCACAGATACGCAGTATTTT
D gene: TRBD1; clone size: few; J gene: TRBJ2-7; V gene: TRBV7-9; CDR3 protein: CASSLSGTGDEQYF; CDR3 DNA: TGTGCCAGCAGCTTATCCGGGACAGGGGACGAGCAGTACTTC
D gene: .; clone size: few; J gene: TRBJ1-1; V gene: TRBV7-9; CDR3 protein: CASSLGWEWGHMNTEAFF; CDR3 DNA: TGTGCCAGCAGCTTAGGATGGGAGTGGGGACACATGAACACTGAAGCTTTCTTT
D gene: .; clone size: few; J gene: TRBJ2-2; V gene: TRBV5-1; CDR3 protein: CASSRTGTNTGELFF; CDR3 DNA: TGCGCCAGCAGCAGGACTGGGACAAACACCGGGGAGCTGTTTTTT
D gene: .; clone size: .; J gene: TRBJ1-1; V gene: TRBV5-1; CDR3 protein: CASSQFKAYTEAFF; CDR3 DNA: TGCGCCAGCAGCCAGTTCAAGGCCTACACTGAAGCTTTCTTT
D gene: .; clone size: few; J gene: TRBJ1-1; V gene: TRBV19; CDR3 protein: CASTQGFSREAFF; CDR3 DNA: TGTGCCAGCACCCAGGGGTTCTCCCGTGAAGCTTTCTTT
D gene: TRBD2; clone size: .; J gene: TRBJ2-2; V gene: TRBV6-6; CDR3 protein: CASSYSGGASYTGELFF; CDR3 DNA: TGTGCCAGCAGTTACAGCGGGGGGGCCTCCTACACCGGGGAGCTGTTTTTT
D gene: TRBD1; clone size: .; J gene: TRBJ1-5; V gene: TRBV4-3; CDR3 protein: CASSQEGQGYQPQHF; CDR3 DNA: TGCGCCAGCAGCCAAGAGGGACAGGGTTATCAGCCCCAGCATTTT
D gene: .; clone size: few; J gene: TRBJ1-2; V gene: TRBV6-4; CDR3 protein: CASSAYREALKGYTF; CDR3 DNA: TGTGCCAGCAGTGCCTACAGGGAGGCCTTGAAGGGCTACACCTTC
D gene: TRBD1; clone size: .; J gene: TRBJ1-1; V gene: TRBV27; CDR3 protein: CASSPPDRMNTEAFF; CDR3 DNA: TGTGCCAGCAGTCCACCGGACAGGATGAACACTGAAGCTTTCTTT
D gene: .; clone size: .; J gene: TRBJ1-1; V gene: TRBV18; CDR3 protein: CASSPGAGGLNTEAFF; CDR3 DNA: TGTGCCAGCTCACCGGGTGCGGGGGGGCTTAACACTGAAGCTTTCTTT
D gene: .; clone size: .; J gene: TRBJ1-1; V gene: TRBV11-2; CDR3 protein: CASLGGIDTEAFF; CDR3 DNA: TGTGCCAGCCTGGGGGGGATAGACACTGAAGCTTTCTTT
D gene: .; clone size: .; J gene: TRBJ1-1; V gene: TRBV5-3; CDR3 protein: CASSFRFGGGSTEAFF; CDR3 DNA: TGTGCCAGCAGCTTTCGTTTTGGGGGAGGTAGCACTGAAGCTTTCTTT
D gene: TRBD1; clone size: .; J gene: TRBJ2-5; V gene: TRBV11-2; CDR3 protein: CASSLGTGPQETQYF; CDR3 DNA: TGTGCCAGCAGCTTGGGGACAGGGCCTCAAGAGACCCAGTACTTC
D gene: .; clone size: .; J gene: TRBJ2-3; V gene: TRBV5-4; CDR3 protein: CASLGTPTDTQYF; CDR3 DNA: TGTGCCAGCTTAGGGACGCCCACAGATACGCAGTATTTT
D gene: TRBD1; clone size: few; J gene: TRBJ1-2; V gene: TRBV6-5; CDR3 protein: CASSRQGNGYTF; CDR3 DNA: TGTGCCAGCAGTCGACAGGGGAATGGCTACACCTTC
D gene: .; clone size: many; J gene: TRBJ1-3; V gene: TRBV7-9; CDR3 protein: CASSLWERNTIYF; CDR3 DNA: TGTGCCAGCAGCTTATGGGAGAGAAACACCATATATTTT
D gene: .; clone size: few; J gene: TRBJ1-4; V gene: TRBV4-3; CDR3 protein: CASSQVGTSDEKLFF; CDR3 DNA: TGCGCCAGCAGCCAAGTTGGGACAAGTGATGAAAAACTGTTTTTT
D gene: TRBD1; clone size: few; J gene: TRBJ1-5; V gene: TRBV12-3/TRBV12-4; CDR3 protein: CASSFTDRDWDSNQPQHF; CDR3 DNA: TGTGCCAGCAGTTTCACCGACAGGGATTGGGATAGCAATCAGCCCCAGCATTTT
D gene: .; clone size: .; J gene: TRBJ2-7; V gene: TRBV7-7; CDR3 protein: CASSLDLVSEQYF; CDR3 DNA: TGTGCTAGCAGCTTAGATTTAGTAAGCGAGCAGTACTTC
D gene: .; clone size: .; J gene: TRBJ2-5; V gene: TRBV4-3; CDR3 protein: CASSQEGSLETQYF; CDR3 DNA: TGCGCCAGCAGCCAAGAAGGTAGCTTGGAGACCCAGTACTTC
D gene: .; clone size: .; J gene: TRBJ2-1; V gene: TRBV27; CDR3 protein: CASSSLEYNEQFF; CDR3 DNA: TGTGCCAGCAGTTCCCTGGAGTACAATGAGCAGTTCTTC
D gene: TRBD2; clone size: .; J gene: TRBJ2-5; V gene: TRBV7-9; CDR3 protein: CANSFSSGSIQETQYF; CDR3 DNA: TGTGCCAACAGCTTCAGTAGCGGGAGCATTCAAGAGACCCAGTACTTC
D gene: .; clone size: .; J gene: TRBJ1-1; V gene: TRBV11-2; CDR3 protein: CASSSPVPGNTEAFF; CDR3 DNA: TGTGCCAGCAGCTCGCCCGTACCTGGGAACACTGAAGCTTTCTTT
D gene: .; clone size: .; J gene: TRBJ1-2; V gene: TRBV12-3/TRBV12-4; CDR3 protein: CASSFSQNYGYTF; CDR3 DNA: TGTGCCAGCAGTTTTTCACAGAACTATGGCTACACCTTC
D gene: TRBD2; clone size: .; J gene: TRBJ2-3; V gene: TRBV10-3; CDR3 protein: CAISESRLAGVTDTQYF; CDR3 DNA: TGTGCCATCAGTGAGTCCCGACTAGCGGGGGTCACAGATACGCAGTATTTT
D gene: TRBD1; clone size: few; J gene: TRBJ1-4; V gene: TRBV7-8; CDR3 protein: CASSNPRRGGDEKLFF; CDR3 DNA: TGTGCCAGCAGCAACCCGCGAAGAGGGGGCGATGAAAAACTGTTTTTT
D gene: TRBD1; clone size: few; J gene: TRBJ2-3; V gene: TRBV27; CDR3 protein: CASSSRTGVTDTQYF; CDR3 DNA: TGTGCCAGCAGTTCCAGGACAGGGGTCACAGATACGCAGTATTTT
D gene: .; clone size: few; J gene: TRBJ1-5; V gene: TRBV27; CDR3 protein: CATSGADTTNNQPQHF; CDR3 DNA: TGTGCCACTTCGGGGGCGGACACAACTAACAATCAGCCCCAGCATTTT
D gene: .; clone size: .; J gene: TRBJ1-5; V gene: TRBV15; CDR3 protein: CATGQALDQPQHF; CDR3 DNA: TGTGCCACCGGGCAGGCGCTCGATCAGCCCCAGCATTTT
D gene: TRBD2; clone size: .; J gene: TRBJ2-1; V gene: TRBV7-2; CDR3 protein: CASSSLAGYYNEQFF; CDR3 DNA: TGTGCCAGCAGCTCTTTAGCGGGGTACTACAATGAGCAGTTCTTC
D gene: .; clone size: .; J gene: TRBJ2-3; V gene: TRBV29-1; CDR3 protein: CSVEGATDTQYF; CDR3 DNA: TGCAGCGTTGAAGGGGCAACAGATACGCAGTATTTT
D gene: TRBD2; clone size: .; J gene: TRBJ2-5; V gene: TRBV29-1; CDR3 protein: CSVAAGGPETQYF; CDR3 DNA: TGCAGCGTTGCAGCGGGGGGGCCGGAGACCCAGTACTTC
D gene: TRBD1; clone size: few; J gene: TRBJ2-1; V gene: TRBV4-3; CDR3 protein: CASSIGQGASNEQFF; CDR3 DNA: TGCGCCAGCAGCATCGGACAGGGGGCATCAAATGAGCAGTTCTTC
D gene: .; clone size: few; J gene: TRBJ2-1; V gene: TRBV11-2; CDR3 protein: CASSPPTKVNNEQFF; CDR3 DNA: TGTGCCAGCAGCCCCCCCACGAAAGTCAACAATGAGCAGTTCTTC
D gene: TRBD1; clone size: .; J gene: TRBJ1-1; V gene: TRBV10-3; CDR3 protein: CAIRGQGMNTEAFF; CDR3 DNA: TGTGCCATCAGAGGACAGGGCATGAACACTGAAGCTTTCTTT
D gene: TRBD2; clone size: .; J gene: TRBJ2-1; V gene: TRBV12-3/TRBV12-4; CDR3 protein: CASSYAGDLEQFF; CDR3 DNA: TGTGCCAGCAGTTACGCGGGGGACCTTGAGCAGTTCTTC
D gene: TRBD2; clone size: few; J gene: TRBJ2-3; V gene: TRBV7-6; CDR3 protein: CASSLSKVLSGGITDTQYF; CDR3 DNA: TGTGCCAGCAGCTTAAGTAAAGTGTTGAGCGGGGGTATCACAGATACGCAGTATTTT
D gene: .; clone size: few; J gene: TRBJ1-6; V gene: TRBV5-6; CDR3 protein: CASSPSRQEAYNSPLHF; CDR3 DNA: TGTGCCAGCAGCCCTTCTAGACAGGAGGCCTATAATTCACCCCTCCACTTT
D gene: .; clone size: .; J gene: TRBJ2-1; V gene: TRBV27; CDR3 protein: CASGSQENSYNEQFF; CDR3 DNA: TGTGCCAGCGGATCTCAGGAAAACTCCTACAATGAGCAGTTCTTC
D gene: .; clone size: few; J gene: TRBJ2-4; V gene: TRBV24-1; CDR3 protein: CATSPMCRDIQYF; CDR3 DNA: TGTGCCACCTCCCCAATGTGTAGGGACATTCAGTACTTC
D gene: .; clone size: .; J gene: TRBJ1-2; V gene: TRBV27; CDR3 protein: CASSLSGSYLGYTF; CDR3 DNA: TGTGCCAGCAGTTTATCTGGCAGCTATCTTGGCTACACCTTC
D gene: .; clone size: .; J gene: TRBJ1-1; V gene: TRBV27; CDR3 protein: CASSRLEAFF; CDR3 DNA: TGTGCCAGCAGTCGCTTGGAAGCTTTCTTT
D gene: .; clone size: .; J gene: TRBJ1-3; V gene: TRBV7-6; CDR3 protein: CASSSEEGLSGNTVYF; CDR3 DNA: TGTGCCAGCAGCTCGGAGGAGGGGTTGTCTGGAAACACCGTATATTTT
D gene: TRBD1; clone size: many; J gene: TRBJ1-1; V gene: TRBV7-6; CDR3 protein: CASSLLQPGGRMNTEAFF; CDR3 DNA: TGTGCCAGCAGCCTACTTCAGCCAGGGGGTCGGATGAACACTGAAGCTTTCTTT
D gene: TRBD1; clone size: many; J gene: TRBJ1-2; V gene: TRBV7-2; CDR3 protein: CASSLGTGVSYGYTF; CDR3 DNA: TGTGCCAGCAGCTTGGGTACAGGGGTTAGCTATGGCTACACCTTC
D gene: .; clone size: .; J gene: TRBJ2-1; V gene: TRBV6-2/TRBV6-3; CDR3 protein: CASSYLPRNTAYNEQFF; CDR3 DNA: TGTGCCAGCAGTTACCTGCCGAGAAACACGGCCTACAATGAGCAGTTCTTC
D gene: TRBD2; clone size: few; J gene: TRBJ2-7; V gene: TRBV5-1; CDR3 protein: CASSLEGTSYEQYF; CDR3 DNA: TGCGCCAGCAGCTTGGAGGGGACTAGCTACGAGCAGTACTTC
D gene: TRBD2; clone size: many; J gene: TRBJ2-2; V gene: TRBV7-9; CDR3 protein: CASSLISGGNTGELFF; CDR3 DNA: TGTGCCAGCAGCTTAATCAGCGGGGGAAACACCGGGGAGCTGTTTTTT
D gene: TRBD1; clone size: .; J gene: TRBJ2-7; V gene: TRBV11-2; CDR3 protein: CASSYGTGSEQYF; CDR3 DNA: TGTGCCAGCAGCTATGGGACAGGGAGCGAGCAGTACTTC
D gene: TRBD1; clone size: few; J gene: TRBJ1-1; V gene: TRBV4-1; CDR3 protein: CASSQGDREEAFF; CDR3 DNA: TGCGCCAGCAGCCAAGGGGACAGGGAGGAAGCTTTCTTT